Presented here are 20 T cell receptor beta chains from one specimen sequenced in a study of shared clonotypes between healthy human individuals. The method was immunoSEQ multiplex PCR; TCRdb's version includes in-frame clones alone and lacks a portion of them. Of fewer than 1 million clones listed, about 97% are singletons. CD45RO-negative, CCR7-selected cells formed the naive CD8 fraction, which excluded terminally differentiated effector memory CD45RA+ cells. The sequencing input was naive CD8+ T cells sorted from blood. These receptors originate from a man aged 25 to 40 in good health.

This chain joins TRBV7-9 and TRBJ2-2, with D possibly being TRBD1 (6 bases). V was shortened by 5 bases and J by 0 bases, with 13 bases between the two germline ends. The CDR3 is made up of 16 amino acids. CDR1 is SEHNR, CDR2 FQNEAQ, per germline (reference sequence). CDR3 DNA: TGTGCCAGCAGCGACTCGTACAGGGCGAACACCGGGGAGCTGTTTTTT. Translated, it gives CASSDSYRANTGELFF.

The chain employs TRBV5-6 and TRBJ2-1, with D possibly TRBD1 on 6 matching bases. The CDR3 runs to 12 residues. The V end lost 4 bases, the J end lost 7 bases, and 9 bases lay between the germline ends. CDR1 and CDR2 from the germline V gene are SGHDT and YYEEEE. The CDR3 DNA reads as TGTGCCAGCAGCAACCAGGGGAATGAGCAGTTCTTC. This translates into CASSNQGNEQFF.

The chain combines TRBV5-5 with TRBJ2-7, with D possibly TRBD1 on 6 matching bases. CDR3 length: 14 amino acids. Germline-derived CDR1 and CDR2 are SGHKS and YYEKEE (reference sequence). Trimming pared 4 bases from V and 2 bases from J, leaving 13 bases between. This chain's CDR3 is CASSRDRQAYEQYF. The CDR3 DNA reads as TGTGCCAGCAGCCGTGATAGACAGGCCTACGAGCAGTACTTC.

The chain links TRBV30 to TRBJ2-1; 11 bases align to TRBD2. Germline trimming cut 2 bases from V and 6 bases from J; bases unmatched to any gene: 18. Germline lookup yields CDR1 GTSNPN and CDR2 SVGIG (reference sequence). The CDR3 sequence is 19 residues long. CDR3 DNA sequence: TGTGCCTGGAGTACCTTCGGGACTAGCGGAAAAAGGAGAACCAATGAGCAGTTCTTC. It is translated as CAWSTFGTSGKRRTNEQFF.

The chain employs TRBV27 and TRBJ2-7; D remains ambiguous. Trimming stripped 5 bases from V and 5 bases from J, with 16 bases between. Germline lookup yields CDR1 MNHEY and CDR2 SMNVEV (reference sequence). This CDR3 is 14 amino acids long. The CDR3 here is CASSPSLGPDEQYF. The CDR3 DNA sequence: TGTGCCAGCAGTCCCTCTCTTGGGCCCGACGAGCAGTACTTC.

J is TRBJ2-7 and V is TRBV27, with TRBD1 identical over 12 bases. Germline V gene sequence: CDR1 MNHEY, CDR2 SMNVEV (reference sequence). The V and J ends lost 4 bases and 6 bases, in that order; junction bases with no gene match: 4. CDR3 length: 14 amino acids. The CDR3 nucleotides are TGTGCCAGCAGTTCGGGACAGGGGGCCCCCGAGCAGTACTTC. This codes for CASSSGQGAPEQYF.

With respect to this clone: In the same sample, other DNA sequences code for this CDR3. The gene calls are TRBV29-1 and TRBJ2-3; 9 bases fit TRBD2. Germline values: CDR1 SQVTM, CDR2 ANQGSEA. CDR3 length: 14 amino acids. V gave up 3 bases and J gave up 5 bases; unmatched junction bases: 6. CDR3 protein: CSVELAGAGDTQYF. Written as DNA, the CDR3 is TGCAGCGTTGAGTTAGCGGGAGCTGGAGATACGCAGTATTTT.

The J gene is TRBJ2-1, the V gene TRBV14, with 7 bases lining up with TRBD2. The CDR3 covers 16 residues. Germline V gene sequence: CDR1 SGHDN, CDR2 FVKESK. V lost 6 bases to trimming and J lost 0 bases; unmatched junction nucleotides: 8. CDR3 in DNA: TGTGCCAGCAGGGGTACGGGCGGGAGCTCCTACAATGAGCAGTTCTTC. This encodes CASRGTGGSSYNEQFF.

The chain has TRBV14 and TRBJ2-1, with D possibly matching TRBD2 (6 bases). V gave up 4 bases and J gave up 7 bases, with 14 bases separating them. The CDR3 loop spans 14 amino acids. Germline loops: CDR1 SGHDN, CDR2 FVKESK. The DNA for the CDR3 is TGTGCCAGCAGCCCATTTCTTAGCGGAAATGAGCAGTTCTTC. Residues: CASSPFLSGNEQFF.

Turning to this clone: The sample contains more than one DNA sequence encoding this CDR3. The V call is TRBV27, the J call TRBJ1-2; 9 bases are a match to TRBD1. The CDR3 runs 14 residues. Germline loops: CDR1 MNHEY, CDR2 SMNVEV (reference sequence). The junction had 1 base not matched to a gene; V was cut back by 3 bases and J by 2 bases. CDR3 bases: TGTGCCAGCAGTTTGGGGACAGGGAACTATGGCTACACCTTC. Translating it yields CASSLGTGNYGYTF.

The gene calls are TRBV5-6 and TRBJ2-7, with D maybe TRBD1 (6 bases). The V gene lost 4 bases and the J gene lost 6 bases, with 23 bases spanning the gap. CDR1 is SGHDT, CDR2 YYEEEE, per germline. The CDR3 has 16 residues. CDR3 nucleotide sequence: TGTGCCAGCAGCGCCATACCCAACTCGCAGGGGTTCGAGCAGTACTTC. Translating gives CASSAIPNSQGFEQYF.

The chain joins TRBV4-1 to TRBJ1-2; weak D call: TRBD1 (5 bases). The CDR3 sequence is 12 residues long. Trimming shortened V by 5 bases and J by 6 bases, and 10 bases separated the two germline ends. Germline V gene lookup returns CDR1 MGHRA and CDR2 YSYEKL. CDR3 protein: CASSNIRDGYTF. The CDR3 DNA reads TGCGCCAGCAGCAACATCAGGGATGGCTACACCTTC.

The chain has TRBV19 and TRBJ2-1; 12 nucleotides line up with TRBD2. The V segment lost 6 bases and the J segment 9 bases; nucleotides outside the gene matches: 9. The V gene's germline CDR1 is LNHDA and CDR2 SQIVND (reference sequence). The CDR3 is 15 amino acids. The CDR3 DNA is TGTGCCAGTAGCACGCTAGCGGGAGGGCAGGCTGAGCAGTTCTTC. Translating gives CASSTLAGGQAEQFF.

The rearrangement uses TRBV4-1 and TRBJ2-7, with D maybe TRBD1 (6 bases). Germline CDR1 reads MGHRA; CDR2 reads YSYEKL. Trimming took off 6 bases at V and 0 bases at J, with 15 bases between the two ends. This CDR3 has 15 amino acids. For the CDR3, the DNA is TGCGCCAGCAGGAGCCGGGACACGAGCTCCTACGAGCAGTACTTC. Amino acids: CASRSRDTSSYEQYF.

This clone was observed once. The V call is TRBV7-9, the J call TRBJ1-5, with D hard to call. V shed 5 bases and J shed 3 bases, with 14 bases lying between them. Germline V lookup: CDR1 SEHNR, CDR2 FQNEAQ (reference sequence). The CDR3 loop spans 15 amino acids. CDR3 protein: CASSQAGSNNQPQHF. The CDR3 nucleotides read TGTGCCAGCAGCCAGGCGGGGAGTAACAATCAGCCCCAGCATTTT.

The sample holds one count of this clone. This sequence joins TRBV27 and TRBJ2-3, with D possibly being TRBD2 (6 bases). Germline CDR1 and CDR2: MNHEY and SMNVEV (reference sequence). Between the trimmed V and J ends, which lost 8 bases and 1 base, there was a span of 16 bases. This CDR3 is 15 amino acids long. The CDR3 bases are TGTGCCAGCGTCTACAGCGGGCTCGGCACAGATACGCAGTATTTT. This gives the protein CASVYSGLGTDTQYF.

This clone was recorded only once. The rearrangement uses TRBV5-6 and TRBJ2-7; D possibly uses TRBD1 or TRBD2 (5 bases each). CDR1 and CDR2 (germline): SGHDT, YYEEEE. The CDR3 loop spans 14 amino acids. Trimming stripped 2 bases from V and 2 bases from J, with 11 bases between. For the CDR3, the DNA is TGTGCCAGCAGCTTCGGAGTGGGGGCCTACGAGCAGTACTTC. It specifies CASSFGVGAYEQYF.

J is TRBJ2-1 and V is TRBV15; D ambiguous. This CDR3 is 14 amino acids long. Trimming removed 8 bases at V and 1 base at J, with 12 bases between. Germline V gene data show CDR1 as LNHNV and CDR2 as YYDKDF (reference sequence). The CDR3 sequence is CATQSEISYNEQFF. CDR3 DNA: TGTGCCACCCAAAGTGAGATTTCCTACAATGAGCAGTTCTTC.

This sequence joins TRBV6-5 and TRBJ2-7, with D maybe TRBD2 (5 bases). The CDR3 has 15 residues. Germline values: CDR1 MNHEY, CDR2 SVGAGI. V dropped 6 bases and J dropped 4 bases, with 19 bases sitting between them. CDR3 protein: CASSSPFNRGYEQYF. In nucleotides, the CDR3 is TGTGCCAGCAGCTCGCCCTTTAATCGGGGATACGAGCAGTACTTC.

This chain uses TRBV7-9 with TRBJ2-7; the match to TRBD2 covers 8 bases. The V gene's germline CDR1 is SEHNR and CDR2 FQNEAQ (reference sequence). J lost 3 bases, V lost 3 bases, and 4 bases had no gene match. The CDR3 spans 14 residues. The CDR3 DNA reads TGTGCCAGCAGCTTGCCGGGACTAGACTACGAGCAGTACTTC. Residues: CASSLPGLDYEQYF.